The T cell receptor beta chain under discussion was sequenced for a study of OX40 agonist ivuxolimab in advanced cancers. General notes on the study: Ivuxolimab was a fully human IgG2 agonistic monoclonal antibody targeting the costimulatory receptor OX40 (CD134). A male proportion of approximately 83% and a mean age of 60 years, ranging from roughly 23 to 90, were recorded for the dose-escalation cohort. Prior anti-PD-1, anti-PD-L1 or anti-CTLA-4 therapy was permitted, and checkpoint inhibitors had been received by roughly 42% of dose-escalation patients. The paper describes the monotherapy dose-escalation part (N ≈ 52 patients) of the phase I trial of ivuxolimab. Intravenous ivuxolimab was administered to patients every 2 weeks at six dose levels: 0.01, 0.1, 0.3, 1.5, 3 and 10 mg/kg. Three dose-escalation patients achieved partial responses, one with hepatocellular carcinoma and two with cutaneous melanoma. Peripheral TCRbeta sequencing was intended to test whether TCR sequence diversity was altered and clonal T-cell expansion was caused by ivuxolimab. Among the 52 dose-escalation patients, about 20 had hepatocellular carcinoma, 15 or so melanoma, 9 renal cell carcinoma and 9 head and neck cancer.

For sequencing of the TCRbeta CDR3 region, genomic DNA was extracted from the sorted cells. The immunoSEQ Assay was used to sequence the TCRbeta CDR3 regions. The clones in this table, taken by TCRdb from immuneACCESS, are in-frame only. Not every clone is retained; where verified, under half of the shortfall comes from an unresolved V gene, and the cause of the rest is unknown. The sample table holds more than 10,000 clones, of which around 81% were seen once. Of the sample, around 20% is held by the ten largest clones. Patients with a history of autoimmune disease or receiving systemic immunosuppression were excluded from the trial. Peripheral blood for TCR sequencing was drawn from every dose cohort at baseline, at cycle 4 day 1 and at cycle 7 day 1. Samples were obtained from an open-label, multicenter, first-in-human phase I dose-escalation trial of ivuxolimab. Adults with locally advanced or metastatic melanoma, renal cell, hepatocellular, or head and neck squamous cell carcinoma were enrolled in the trial. Before TCR sequencing, CD4+ T cells and CD8+ T cells from peripheral blood were sorted into separate populations.

CDR1 SEHNR and CDR2 FQNEAQ were looked up in the germline V gene (reference sequence). V is cut by 5 bases and J by 5 bases, and the space between the germline ends is 9 bases. From the cysteine through the phenylalanine, the CDR3 covers 12 amino acids. The read is trimmed to its CDR3 DNA, 36 bases read in frame from base 1. Concerning this clone: Its antigen target is currently unknown. No base quality values were provided; no much bigger clone lies one nucleotide off.

The paper's findings and limits, for the study overall: Low levels of normalized T-cell clonal expansion were also seen in some nonresponding patients. In partial responders in the 0.1-3.0 mg/kg groups, normalized peripheral clonal expansion was found to be among the lowest, especially among CD8+ T cells. After ivuxolimab, CD8+ T cells had more expanded clones than CD4+ T cells on average. The antigen specificity of the clonally expanded peripheral T cells was not determined. At doses of 0.1 to 3.0 mg/kg, clonal expansion of both CD4+ and CD8+ blood T cells was observed from baseline to week 6.

The origin of this receptor is an adult with an advanced solid tumor such as melanoma, head and neck, liver or kidney cancer. This sequence uses TRBV7-9 and TRBJ2-5; too little of a D gene remains to name it. The sequencing here drew on CD4+ or CD8+ T cells sorted from blood, taken in a trial of the OX40 agonist ivuxolimab. DNA sequence: TGTGCCAGCAGCCAAATCGAGGAGACCCAGTACTTC. It is translated as CASSQIEETQYF.